This T cell receptor (beta chain) was documented in a study of T cells in Graves' hyperthyroidism and ophthalmopathy. Study-wide findings and caveats: Progression to ophthalmopathy was predicted a median of about 6.6 months early.

Exclusion criteria comprised uncontrolled infection, other autoimmune disease, pregnancy or lactation. Remarks on this clonotype: Its cognate antigen is unknown. Given a much more abundant clone one base away, this may be a read error.

RNA transcripts were the template for amplifying TCR beta CDR3 regions. Researchers ran a first-round RT-PCR on the TCR CDR3 using the HTBI primer set. TCRdb redid the calling of the multiplex PCR reads with MiXCR, one entry per CDR3 protein. The table shows 350,000 to 400,000 distinct CDR3 sequences, with approximately 18% occurring only once. The CDR3 contains 14 residues. V gave up 6 bases and J gave up 1 base, with 12 bases separating them. CDR1 MRHNA and CDR2 SNTAGT come from the germline V gene. The TCR comes from a man younger than 35 with Graves' ophthalmopathy. V usage is TRBV6-4 and J usage is TRBJ1-1; tentatively, D is TRBD1 (6 bases). Sequencing was carried out using blood. The CDR3 loop reads CASRAGTTNTEAFF. The DNA for the CDR3 is TGTGCCAGCAGGGCCGGGACAACGAACACTGAAGCTTTCTTT.